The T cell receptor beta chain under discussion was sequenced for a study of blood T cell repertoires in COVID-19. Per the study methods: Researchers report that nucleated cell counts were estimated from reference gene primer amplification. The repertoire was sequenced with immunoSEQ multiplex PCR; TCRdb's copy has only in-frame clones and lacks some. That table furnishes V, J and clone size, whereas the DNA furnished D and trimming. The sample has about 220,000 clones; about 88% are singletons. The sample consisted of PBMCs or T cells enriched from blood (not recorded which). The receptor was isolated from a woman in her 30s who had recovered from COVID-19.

This CDR3 reads CASSPGGRNTEAFF. DNA for the CDR3: TGTGCCAGCAGCCCTGGCGGAAGGAACACTGAAGCTTTCTTT. The V gene is TRBV9, the J gene TRBJ1-1; no reliable D call. The V gene's germline CDR1 is SGDLS and CDR2 YYNGEE. The CDR3 extends over 14 amino acids. Between the trimmed V and J ends, which lost 4 bases and 1 base, there was a span of 11 bases. Drawing the rest from reference TRBV9 and TRBJ1-1, the complete variable domain is DSGVTQTPKHLITATGQRVTLRCSPRSGDLSVYWYQQSLDQGLQFLIQYYNGEERAKGNILERFSAQQFPDLHSELNLSSLELGDSALYFCASSPGGRNTEAFFGQGTRLTVV.